The next 21 T cell receptor beta chains were all read from a single sample in a study (dated by TCRdb to the mid-2010s). The library was prepared using RT-PCR. TCRdb records Illumina MiSeq as the sequencer. TCRdb handled the public reads itself, with Q25 trimming in fastp and clone calling in MiXCR, and kept productive beta chains. CDR3 protein sequences are deduplicated, and each keeps its most common genes and DNA. Within this sample are hundreds of thousands of distinct CDR3 sequences, with 11% to 15% of them counted one time only. The top ten clones comprise 3.6% of the sample. Sequenced material: memory CD4+ T cells from blood. The source of these receptors is a female donor in good health, serving as a healthy control.

The table lists this clonotype with a few counts. The V and J genes are TRBV4-3 and TRBJ2-3, with D maybe TRBD1 (6 bases). The V end was cut by 0 bases, the J end by 2 bases, with 15 bases between. CDR1 and CDR2 from the germline V gene are LGHNA and YSLEER. CDR3 length equals 17 residues. DNA of the CDR3: TGCGCCAGCAGCCAAGAGGATGGACAGAGTTACACAGATACGCAGTATTTT. The encoded protein is CASSQEDGQSYTDTQYF.

The chain has TRBV7-2 and TRBJ2-5; TRBD2 aligns across 11 bases. The CDR3 has 16 residues. J gave up 5 bases and V 4 bases, and 9 bases lay outside the gene matches. CDR1 is SGHTA, CDR2 FQGNSA, per germline. Written as DNA, the CDR3 is TGTGCCAGCAGCTCGATGGGACTAGCGGAGGGGGAGACCCAGTACTTC. This translates into CASSSMGLAEGETQYF.

This clonotype came up once. CDR3 loop: CSGTSADTQYF. The CDR3 DNA follows: TGCAGCGGTACTAGCGCAGATACGCAGTATTTT. This chain joins TRBV29-1 and TRBJ2-3; 7 bases fit TRBD2. Trimming took 7 bases from V and 4 from J; bases not matched to a gene: 2. Germline V gene sequence: CDR1 SQVTM, CDR2 ANQGSEA. The CDR3 sequence is 11 residues long.

This clonotype was counted at least ten times. V is TRBV27 and J is TRBJ2-3, with 11 bases fitting TRBD2. V lost 7 bases to trimming and J lost 2 bases; unmatched junction nucleotides: 8. The CDR3 is made up of 16 amino acids. Per germline, CDR1 MNHEY and CDR2 SMNVEV (reference sequence). CDR3 sequence reads: CASTSSGRIPTDTQYF. CDR3 sequence (DNA): TGTGCCAGCACTTCTAGCGGGAGGATCCCCACAGATACGCAGTATTTT.

This chain uses TRBV7-3 with TRBJ2-7, with a weak D call TRBD1 (6 bases). Germline lookup yields CDR1 SGHTA and CDR2 FQGTGA. The V end lost 5 bases, the J end lost 5 bases, and 13 bases lay between the germline ends. The CDR3 is 13 residues long. The CDR3 loop is CASSPQGWDEQYF. Here the CDR3 DNA reads TGTGCCAGCAGCCCACAGGGTTGGGACGAGCAGTACTTC. The full variable domain, in which reference TRBV7-3 and TRBJ2-7 provide the parts outside the CDR3, is GAGVSQTPSNKVTEKGKYVELRCDPISGHTALYWYRQSLGQGPEFLIYFQGTGAADDSGLPNDRFFAVRPEGSVSTLKIQRTERGDSAVYLCASSPQGWDEQYFGPGTRLTVT.

The chain joins TRBV27 to TRBJ1-1; a possible D gene is TRBD1 (6 bases). The V end was cut by 3 bases, the J end by 4 bases, with 12 bases between. Germline V gives CDR1 MNHEY, CDR2 SMNVEV (reference sequence). The CDR3 runs to 14 residues. The CDR3 loop reads CASSLGIRGTEAFF. The CDR3 nucleotides read TGTGCCAGCAGTTTGGGGATCAGGGGCACTGAAGCTTTCTTT.

This clonotype was seen a few times. The rearrangement uses TRBV20-1 and TRBJ1-5, with D maybe TRBD1 (5 bases). From germline, CDR1 is DFQATT and CDR2 SNEGSKA (reference sequence). This CDR3 contains 15 residues. V lost 6 bases, J lost 7 bases, and 22 bases lay in between. This chain's CDR3 is CSAASGTQREQPQHF. The CDR3 nucleotides read TGCAGTGCAGCCTCCGGGACGCAGAGGGAACAGCCCCAGCATTTT.

The chain is built from TRBV3-1 and TRBJ2-1, with a possible D match to TRBD1 (5 bases). The length of the CDR3 is 12 residues. Trimming shortened V by 1 base and J by 15 bases, and 13 bases separated the two germline ends. Per the germline V gene, CDR1 is LGHDT and CDR2 is YNNKEL (reference sequence). CDR3 in amino acids: CASSQVGVVAFF. As DNA, the CDR3 is TGTGCCAGCAGCCAAGTAGGGGTAGTTGCGTTCTTC.

CDR3 nucleotides: TGTGCCAGCAGCTCAGCCAAGCGATCAGATACGCAGTATTTT. This gives the protein CASSSAKRSDTQYF. V and J are TRBV7-3 and TRBJ2-3; D is undetermined. V lost 4 bases to trimming and J lost 4 bases, with 12 bases between them. CDR1 and CDR2 from the germline V gene are SGHTA and FQGTGA. CDR3 length: 14 residues.

This rearrangement joins TRBV4-2 to TRBJ2-5; 11 bases are a match to TRBD2. Trimming at V came to 3 bases and at J to 0 bases, leaving 12 bases not matched to a gene. CDR3 length: 19 residues. Looked up from germline, CDR1 is LGHNA and CDR2 is YNFKEQ. This CDR3 is CASSHPPISSGRYQETQYF. The CDR3 DNA is TGTGCCAGCAGCCACCCGCCCATCTCTAGCGGGAGGTACCAAGAGACCCAGTACTTC.

This clonotype was picked up one time. The chain recombines TRBV19 with TRBJ2-1, with D unresolved. From germline, CDR1 is LNHDA and CDR2 SQIVND (reference sequence). The V gene lost 4 bases and the J gene lost 8 bases, with 15 bases spanning the gap. The CDR3 is 14 amino acids. CDR3 sequence: CASSKELGWYEQFF. DNA for the CDR3: TGTGCCAGTAGTAAGGAGCTAGGTTGGTATGAGCAGTTCTTC. Complete variable domain (other parts from reference TRBV19 and TRBJ2-1): DGGITQSPKYLFRKEGQNVTLSCEQNLNHDAMYWYRQDPGQGLRLIYYSQIVNDFQKGDIAEGYSVSREKKESFPLTVTSAQKNPTAFYLCASSKELGWYEQFFGPGTRLTVL.

This clonotype was picked up many times. The chain has TRBV7-3 and TRBJ2-3; D gene ambiguous. Germline loops: CDR1 SGHTA, CDR2 FQGTGA. This CDR3 has 15 amino acids. Trimming pared 2 bases from V and 2 bases from J, leaving 11 bases between. CDR3 in amino acids: CASSLGLENTDTQYF. CDR3 in DNA: TGTGCCAGCAGCTTAGGGCTGGAGAACACAGATACGCAGTATTTT.

This clonotype was detected a few times. The J gene is TRBJ1-6, the V gene TRBV5-1; TRBD1 might be the D (5 bases). The germline CDR1 and CDR2 sequences are SGHRS and YFSETQ. CDR3 length: 15 residues. Deletions cut 2 bases from V and 5 bases from J, with 11 bases between. CDR3 protein: CASSFEDTDNSPLHF. The CDR3 nucleotides are TGCGCCAGCAGCTTTGAGGACACCGATAATTCACCCCTCCACTTT.

This clonotype was seen a few times. This sequence joins TRBV24-1 and TRBJ1-3; D may be TRBD1 (5 bases). Germline V gives CDR1 KGHDR, CDR2 SFDVKD. Trimming stripped 9 bases from V and 8 bases from J, with 7 bases between. The CDR3 runs 10 residues. The CDR3 here is CATQGDTIYF. DNA for the CDR3: TGTGCCACCCAAGGGGACACCATATATTTT.

This clonotype was detected a few times. The CDR3 coding sequence is TGTGCCAGCAGTTTAGGGTACACCGGGGAGCTGTTTTTT. It is translated as CASSLGYTGELFF. J is TRBJ2-2 and V is TRBV12-3 or TRBV12-4; D is unclear. The CDR3 has 13 amino acids. The V end lost 1 base, the J end lost 3 bases, and 3 bases lay between the germline ends.

This clonotype appeared many times. The rearrangement uses TRBV12-3 or TRBV12-4 and TRBJ1-5; D ambiguous. This CDR3 region has 13 residues. The germline V and J ends were trimmed by 2 bases and 7 bases, with 9 bases remaining between them. CDR3 sequence: CASSLQVEQPQHF. The CDR3 DNA sequence: TGTGCCAGCAGTTTACAGGTCGAACAGCCCCAGCATTTT.

The chain recombines TRBV6-2 or TRBV6-3 with TRBJ2-6; 10 bases match TRBD1. Germline CDR1 reads MNHEY; CDR2 reads SVGEGT. The junction had 4 bases not matched to a gene; V was cut back by 10 bases and J by 1 base. This CDR3 contains 15 residues. CDR3 sequence reads: CAIRTGGSGANVLTF. For the CDR3, the DNA is TGTGCCATCAGGACAGGGGGATCTGGGGCCAACGTCCTGACTTTC.

This clonotype came up many times. This chain uses TRBV6-5 with TRBJ2-5; 13 nucleotides line up with TRBD2. This CDR3 has 15 amino acids. Germline V gene data show CDR1 as MNHEY and CDR2 as SVGAGI. The ends lost 6 bases at V and 5 bases at J; junction bases unmatched: 6. The CDR3 protein is CASRYGLAGVETQYF. In DNA form, the CDR3 reads TGTGCCAGCAGATACGGACTAGCGGGAGTGGAGACCCAGTACTTC.

The chain uses TRBV5-6 and TRBJ2-5; D may be TRBD2 (7 bases). Germline V lookup: CDR1 SGHDT, CDR2 YYEEEE. Trimming cost V 2 bases and J 5 bases, with 13 bases left between them. This CDR3 is 14 amino acids long. The CDR3 sequence: CASSLRGAEETQYF. For the CDR3, the DNA is TGTGCCAGCAGCTTACGGGGGGCAGAGGAGACCCAGTACTTC.

The chain recombines TRBV7-3 with TRBJ2-2, with D unresolved. Germline CDR1 reads SGHTA; CDR2 reads FQGTGA. This CDR3 contains 14 residues. Trimming shortened V by 2 bases and J by 6 bases, and 10 bases separated the two germline ends. The CDR3 spells CASSLSPHAGELFF. The CDR3 nucleotides are TGTGCCAGCAGCTTATCCCCCCACGCCGGGGAGCTGTTTTTT.

This clonotype has a count of ten or more. The V call is TRBV27, the J call TRBJ1-5; D call uncertain. The germline V and J ends were trimmed by 3 bases and 7 bases, with 13 bases remaining between them. Germline CDR1 reads MNHEY; CDR2 reads SMNVEV (reference sequence). CDR3 length: 14 residues. The DNA for the CDR3 is TGTGCCAGCAGTTTCGGCGGGGTCAGACAGCCCCAGCATTTT. Translated, it gives CASSFGGVRQPQHF.